These T cell receptor beta chains were read from a single sample in a study of PD-L1 blockade in urothelial cancer. Sequenced by immunoSEQ multiplex PCR; TCRdb stores in-frame clones only, minus some. The sample records approximately 55,000 clones, 86% being singletons. Here the sequenced sample was PBMCs, taken around atezolizumab (anti-PD-L1) treatment. The receptors were sampled from a man aged 55 to 70 with urothelial cancer. CDR3s include the opening cysteine and the closing phenylalanine or tryptophan. Fields, in order: D gene, V gene, J gene, clone size, CDR3 protein, CDR3 DNA. The D gene is left open where the match is weak. Expanded clones are given a class, and other clones once, few, many or no size at all.

D: TRBD1
V: TRBV7-2
J: TRBJ1-5
size: NA
CDR3: CASSRGTGVYQPQHF
DNA: TGTGCCAGCAGCCGAGGGACAGGGGTTTATCAGCCCCAGCATTTT

D: NA
V: TRBV7-3
J: TRBJ2-5
size: NA
CDR3: CASSLGAGETQYF
DNA: TGTGCCAGCAGCTTGGGGGCCGGAGAGACCCAGTACTTC

D: TRBD2
V: TRBV13
J: TRBJ2-7
size: NA
CDR3: CASSKIGGLAGSYEQYF
DNA: TGTGCCAGCAGCAAAATCGGTGGACTAGCGGGTTCCTACGAGCAGTACTTC

D: TRBD1
V: TRBV19
J: TRBJ2-3
size: NA
CDR3: CASSTKTGQGFTDTQYF
DNA: TGTGCCAGTAGTACCAAGACGGGACAGGGATTCACAGATACGCAGTATTTT

D: NA
V: TRBV19
J: TRBJ1-3
size: NA
CDR3: CASSVLGGERNTIYF
DNA: TGTGCCAGTAGTGTATTGGGGGGAGAGCGAAACACCATATATTTT

D: NA
V: TRBV6-1
J: TRBJ1-1
size: NA
CDR3: CASSLFTEAFF
DNA: TGTGCCAGCAGCCTTTTCACTGAAGCTTTCTTT

D: TRBD2
V: TRBV7-2
J: TRBJ2-7
size: NA
CDR3: CASNPGTSGRREQYF
DNA: TGTGCCAGCAACCCCGGGACTAGCGGAAGGAGAGAGCAGTACTTC

D: TRBD1
V: TRBV19
J: TRBJ2-3
size: NA
CDR3: CASSPPGTGWTDTQYF
DNA: TGTGCCAGTAGTCCCCCCGGGACAGGGTGGACAGATACGCAGTATTTT

D: NA
V: TRBV27
J: TRBJ2-2
size: NA
CDR3: CASNDGVGAQNTGELFF
DNA: TGTGCCAGCAACGATGGGGTAGGGGCGCAGAACACCGGGGAGCTGTTTTTT

D: TRBD1
V: TRBV5-6
J: TRBJ1-2
size: NA
CDR3: CASRDRGLGYTF
DNA: TGTGCCAGCAGGGACAGGGGGCTTGGCTACACCTTC

D: TRBD2
V: TRBV2
J: TRBJ2-3
size: NA
CDR3: CASSAGLASYTDTQYF
DNA: TGTGCCAGCAGCGCTGGACTAGCATCCTACACAGATACGCAGTATTTT

D: NA
V: TRBV27
J: TRBJ1-2
size: NA
CDR3: CASSPIDRLLYGYTF
DNA: TGTGCCAGCAGTCCTATAGACAGGCTCCTCTATGGCTACACCTTC

D: NA
V: TRBV6-5
J: TRBJ1-1
size: NA
CDR3: CASSSGDMNTEAFF
DNA: TGTGCCAGCAGTTCAGGGGACATGAACACTGAAGCTTTCTTT

D: TRBD2
V: TRBV27
J: TRBJ2-7
size: NA
CDR3: CASSLDPSGVREQYF
DNA: TGTGCCAGCAGTTTAGACCCAAGCGGGGTTCGCGAGCAGTACTTC

D: NA
V: TRBV19
J: TRBJ2-7
size: NA
CDR3: CASSLVLGGSSYEQYF
DNA: TGTGCCAGTAGCCTCGTTTTGGGAGGTTCATCCTACGAGCAGTACTTC

D: NA
V: TRBV28
J: TRBJ1-1
size: NA
CDR3: CASSSQGTRTEAFF
DNA: TGTGCCAGCAGTTCGCAGGGGACGAGGACTGAAGCTTTCTTT

D: NA
V: TRBV4-1
J: TRBJ1-1
size: NA
CDR3: CASSPQGGNTEAFF
DNA: TGCGCCAGCAGCCCGCAGGGTGGGAACACTGAAGCTTTCTTT

D: NA
V: TRBV4-1
J: TRBJ1-4
size: NA
CDR3: CASSPTVNRVATNEKLFF
DNA: TGCGCCAGCAGCCCCACGGTTAACAGGGTGGCGACTAATGAAAAACTGTTTTTT

D: TRBD1
V: TRBV30
J: TRBJ1-5
size: NA
CDR3: CAWRATGKHQPQHF
DNA: TGTGCCTGGAGGGCGACAGGGAAACATCAGCCCCAGCATTTT

D: NA
V: TRBV4-1
J: TRBJ1-1
size: few
CDR3: CASSQGGLISTEAFF
DNA: TGCGCCAGCAGCCAAGGGGGACTTATCAGCACTGAAGCTTTCTTT

D: NA
V: TRBV9
J: TRBJ1-2
size: few
CDR3: CASSVKWLRGYTF
DNA: TGTGCCAGCAGCGTAAAGTGGCTTCGAGGCTACACCTTC

D: TRBD1
V: TRBV6-1
J: TRBJ1-5
size: NA
CDR3: CASSEQGATQPQHF
DNA: TGTGCCAGCAGTGAACAGGGGGCGACTCAGCCCCAGCATTTT